The entry that follows covers one TCR beta chain sequence. What it binds is not known. The CDR3 is 16 amino acids. Germline V CDR1 and CDR2: MNHNY, SVGAGI (reference sequence). V shed 2 bases and J 7 bases; nucleotides not matched to a gene: 7. Sequenced by immunoSEQ multiplex PCR; TCRdb stores in-frame clones only, minus some. The repertoire holds roughly 140,000 clones, with 80% to 95% as singletons. It was the roughly 110-subject validation cohort, separate from the approximately 700-subject first cohort, to which the donors belonged. The sample originates from a study of cytomegalovirus exposure and HLA in healthy donors. About the research overall: A later analysis reported the approximately 120 validation repertoires used the same platform as the 666 first-cohort repertoires.

Overall study results and limits: Reported results showed that the classifier diagnosed cytomegalovirus status with high specificity and sensitivity. The investigators catalogued 150 to 200 TCR beta chains as cytomegalovirus-associated.

Sample: PBMCs. This chain uses TRBV6-6 with TRBJ1-6; 8 bases are shared with TRBD1. The sequence derives from a man between 18 and 35 years old in good health and CMV-seronegative. CDR3 protein: CASSYAETGVNSPLHF. The CDR3 region has the DNA TGTGCCAGCAGTTACGCGGAGACAGGGGTAAATTCACCCCTCCACTTT.